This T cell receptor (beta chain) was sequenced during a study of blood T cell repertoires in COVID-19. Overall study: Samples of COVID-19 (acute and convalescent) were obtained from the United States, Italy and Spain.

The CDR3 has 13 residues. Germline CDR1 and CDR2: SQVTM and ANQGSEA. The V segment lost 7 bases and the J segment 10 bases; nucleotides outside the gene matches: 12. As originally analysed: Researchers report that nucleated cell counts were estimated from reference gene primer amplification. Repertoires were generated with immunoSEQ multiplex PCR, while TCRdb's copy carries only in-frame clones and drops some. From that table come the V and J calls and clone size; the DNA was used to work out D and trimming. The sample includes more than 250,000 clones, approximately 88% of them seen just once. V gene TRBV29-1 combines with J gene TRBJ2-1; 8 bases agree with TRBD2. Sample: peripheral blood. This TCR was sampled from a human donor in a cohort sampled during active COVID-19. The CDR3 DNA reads TGCAGCGGTGGATCGGGGGGGCATGGGGAGCAGTTCTTC. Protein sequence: CSGGSGGHGEQFF.